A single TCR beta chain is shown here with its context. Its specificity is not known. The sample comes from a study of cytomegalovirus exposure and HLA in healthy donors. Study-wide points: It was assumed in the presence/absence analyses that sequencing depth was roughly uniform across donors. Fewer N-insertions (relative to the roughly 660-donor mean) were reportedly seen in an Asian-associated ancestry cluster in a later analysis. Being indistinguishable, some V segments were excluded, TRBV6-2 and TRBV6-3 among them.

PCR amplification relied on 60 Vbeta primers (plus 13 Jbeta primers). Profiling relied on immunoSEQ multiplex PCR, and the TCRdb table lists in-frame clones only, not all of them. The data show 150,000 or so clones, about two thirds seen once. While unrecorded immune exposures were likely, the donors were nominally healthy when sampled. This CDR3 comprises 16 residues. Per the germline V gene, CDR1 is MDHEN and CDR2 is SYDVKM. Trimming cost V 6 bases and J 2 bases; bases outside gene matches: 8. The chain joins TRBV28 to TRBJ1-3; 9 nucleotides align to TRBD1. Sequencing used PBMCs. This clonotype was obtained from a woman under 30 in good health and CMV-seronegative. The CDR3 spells CASRNQTGGAGNTIYF. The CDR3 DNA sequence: TGTGCCAGCAGGAACCAAACAGGGGGCGCTGGAAACACCATATATTTT.